What follows describes a single T cell receptor (beta chain). Its antigen is still unknown. HCMV-specific IgG was detected in serum with a commercial ELISA kit to determine HCMV serostatus. Peripheral blood mononuclear cells were isolated from blood by Ficoll density gradient centrifugation. Sequenced using an Illumina HiSeq 2000. TCR beta cDNA libraries were prepared using 5'RACE template switching, which introduced a universal primer site and unique molecular identifiers. cDNA synthesis was primed from the TCR beta constant segment, followed by two successive PCR amplification steps. As for the authors' bioinformatics: MIGEC was used to demultiplex reads and group reads by UMI, and MiTCR was used to assemble and quantify clonotypes. Only TCR cDNA sequences supported by at least two reads were kept to exclude erroneous sequences. Downstream repertoire analysis used the tcR package, and clonotypes were matched across fractions by CDR3 nucleotide sequence plus V segment. VDJmatch was used to annotate antigen specificity against VDJdb, with one amino acid substitution allowed in CDR3. One entry per CDR3 protein sequence results from the TCRdb reprocessing of the reads, with DNA left out. TCRdb, not the authors, supplied the V and J calls. The table held for this sample gives hundreds of thousands of distinct CDR3 sequences. The ten largest clones capture about 7.1% of the sample.

The sample originates from a study of T cells expressing NK-cell markers (dated by TCRdb to about 2020). In terms of the full investigation: Fewer than ten donors provided sorted CD3+CD56+NKG2C+, CD3+CD56+NKG2C- and CD3+CD56-NKG2C+ T-cell subsets, whose TCR beta-chain repertoires were profiled. Randomly selected healthy volunteers, three men and five women, were used as the eight sequenced donors. The libraries were sequenced on Illumina HiSeq 2000/2500, MiSeq or NextSeq, producing 2 x 150 bp reads. Of the eight sequenced donors, seven were found to be HCMV-seropositive and one was found to be HCMV-seronegative. The study at large found these results: Those dominant clonotypes were again the most abundant among CD3+CD56-NKG2C+ cells in a handful of donors, at roughly 25-60.1%. For over five donors, the dominant CD3+CD56+NKG2C+ clonotypes were among the top 10 CD8+ clonotypes and accounted for about 1.0-7.0% of CD8+ T cells. Whether the expanded NKG2C-expressing T cell clones were specific for HCMV antigens remained unclear.

The origin of this receptor is a woman aged 18 to 75 in good health. Sequencing was done on a sample of blood T cells: a sorted CD56 or NKG2C T cell subset, CD4+ or CD8+ T cells, or bulk PBMC T cells (not recorded which).

The CDR3 reads CATSDPLSRDGQETQYF. The sequence links TRBV24-1 to TRBJ2-5; TCRdb reports TRBD1, a call that lacks DNA to check it against. CDR1 and CDR2 were assigned from the germline V gene as KGHDR and SFDVKD. Inclusive of the bounding cysteine and phenylalanine, the CDR3 is 17 residues long. No nucleotide data were recorded.